This T cell receptor (beta chain) was sequenced in a study of technical replicates of blood from a few donors (dated by TCRdb to 2017 to 2019). Concerning this clone itself: There is no known antigen for this receptor. Per-base quality was not reported, and no clone a single base away is much larger than it. Other DNA sequences in the same sample also yield this CDR3.

Germline trimming: 4 bases from V, 4 bases from J; junction bases outside gene matches: 3. The CDR3 numbers 14 residues from cysteine through phenylalanine. The retained sequence is limited to the CDR3, 42 bases, with the frame set at the first base. From the germline V gene, CDR1 is SGHRS and CDR2 is YFSETQ. Library preparation employed the immunoSEQ multiplex PCR assay. TCRdb's version of the immuneACCESS table is confined to in-frame rearrangements and falls short of the full clone set. An unresolved V gene accounts for under half of the shortfall where checked; the remainder is of unknown origin. Across this sample there are some 77,000 clones, with 90% to 95% seen only once. The ten largest make up approximately 0.42% of the sample.

The rearrangement combines TRBV5-1 with TRBJ2-1; the junction holds 9 bases that match TRBD1. Specimen: T cells isolated from PBMCs. This clonotype originated in a human donor in good health. CDR3 reads: CASSPGQGYNEQFF. The sequenced DNA: TGCGCCAGCAGCCCGGGACAGGGATACAATGAGCAGTTCTTC.